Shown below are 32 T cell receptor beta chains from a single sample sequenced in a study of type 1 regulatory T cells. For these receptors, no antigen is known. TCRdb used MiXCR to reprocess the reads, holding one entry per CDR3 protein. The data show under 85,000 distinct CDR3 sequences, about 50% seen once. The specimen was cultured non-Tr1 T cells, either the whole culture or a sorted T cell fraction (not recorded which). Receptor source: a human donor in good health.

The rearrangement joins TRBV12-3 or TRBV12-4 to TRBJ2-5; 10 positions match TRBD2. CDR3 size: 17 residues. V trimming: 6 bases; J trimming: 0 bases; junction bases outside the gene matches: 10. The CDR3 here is CASRRRGSGGYQETQYF. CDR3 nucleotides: TGTGCCAGCAGACGCAGGGGTAGCGGGGGGTACCAAGAGACCCAGTACTTC.

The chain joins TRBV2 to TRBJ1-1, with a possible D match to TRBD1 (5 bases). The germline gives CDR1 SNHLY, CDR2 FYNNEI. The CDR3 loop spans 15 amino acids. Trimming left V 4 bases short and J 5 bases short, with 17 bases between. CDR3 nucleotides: TGTGCCAGCAGTGCCCGAGAAGGGGTGGGGACTGAAGCTTTCTTT. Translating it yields CASSAREGVGTEAFF.

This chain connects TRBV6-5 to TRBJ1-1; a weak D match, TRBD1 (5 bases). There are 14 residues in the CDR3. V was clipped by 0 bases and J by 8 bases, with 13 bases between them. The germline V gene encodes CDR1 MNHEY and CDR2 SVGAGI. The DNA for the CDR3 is TGTGCCAGCAGTTACTCCTACAGGATGGGGGAAGCTTTCTTT. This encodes CASSYSYRMGEAFF.

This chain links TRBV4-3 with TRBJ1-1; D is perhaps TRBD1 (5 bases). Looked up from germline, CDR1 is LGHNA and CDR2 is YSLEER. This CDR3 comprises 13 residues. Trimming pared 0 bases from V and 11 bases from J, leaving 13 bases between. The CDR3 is CASSQEMGRVAFF. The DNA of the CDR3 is TGCGCCAGCAGCCAAGAGATGGGGCGGGTTGCTTTCTTT.

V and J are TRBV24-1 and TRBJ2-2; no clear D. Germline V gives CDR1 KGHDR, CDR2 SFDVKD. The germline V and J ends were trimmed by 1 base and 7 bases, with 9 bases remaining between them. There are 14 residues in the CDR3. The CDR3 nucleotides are TGTGCCACCAGTGATTTCATGGGTAGCGGGGAGCTGTTTTTT. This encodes CATSDFMGSGELFF.

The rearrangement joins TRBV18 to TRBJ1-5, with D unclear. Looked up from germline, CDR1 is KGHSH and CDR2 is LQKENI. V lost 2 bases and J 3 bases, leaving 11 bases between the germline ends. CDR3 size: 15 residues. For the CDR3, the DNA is TGTGCCAGCTCACCAGAATTACTACCCAATCAGCCCCAGCATTTT. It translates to CASSPELLPNQPQHF. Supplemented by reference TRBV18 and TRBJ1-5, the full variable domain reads NAGVMQNPRHLVRRRGQEARLRCSPMKGHSHVYWYRQLPEEGLKFMVYLQKENIIDESGMPKERFSAEFPKEGPSILRIQQVVRGDSAAYFCASSPELLPNQPQHFGDGTRLSIL.

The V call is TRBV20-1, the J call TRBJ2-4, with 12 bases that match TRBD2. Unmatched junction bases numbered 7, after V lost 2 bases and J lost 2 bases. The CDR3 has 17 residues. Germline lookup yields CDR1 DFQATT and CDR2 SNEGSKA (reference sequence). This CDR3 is CSARLTRTSGTKNIQYF. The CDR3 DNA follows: TGCAGTGCTAGACTCACTCGGACTAGCGGGACCAAAAACATTCAGTACTTC.

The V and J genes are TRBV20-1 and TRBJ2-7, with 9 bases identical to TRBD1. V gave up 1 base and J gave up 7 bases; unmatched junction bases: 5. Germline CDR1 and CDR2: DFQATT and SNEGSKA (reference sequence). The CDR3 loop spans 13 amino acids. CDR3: CSARGDRGSEQYF. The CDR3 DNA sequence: TGCAGTGCTAGAGGAGACAGGGGGTCAGAGCAGTACTTC.

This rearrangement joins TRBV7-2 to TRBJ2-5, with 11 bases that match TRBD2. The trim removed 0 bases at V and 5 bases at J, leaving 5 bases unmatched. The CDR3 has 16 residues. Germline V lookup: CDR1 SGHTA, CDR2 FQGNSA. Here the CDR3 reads CASSLALAGGRETQYF. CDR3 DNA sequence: TGTGCCAGCAGCTTAGCGCTAGCGGGGGGTAGGGAGACCCAGTACTTC.

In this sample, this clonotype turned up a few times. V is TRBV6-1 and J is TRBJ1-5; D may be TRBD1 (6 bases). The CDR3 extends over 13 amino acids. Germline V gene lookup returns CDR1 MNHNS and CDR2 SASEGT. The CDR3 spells CACLGGRNQPQHF. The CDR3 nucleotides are TGTGCTTGTTTAGGGGGGAGGAATCAGCCCCAGCATTTT.

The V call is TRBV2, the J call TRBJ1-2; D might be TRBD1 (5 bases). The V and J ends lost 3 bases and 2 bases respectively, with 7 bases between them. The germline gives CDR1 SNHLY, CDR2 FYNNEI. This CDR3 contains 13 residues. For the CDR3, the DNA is TGTGCCAGCAGTGAGCCAGGGAACTATGGCTACACCTTC. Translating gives CASSEPGNYGYTF.

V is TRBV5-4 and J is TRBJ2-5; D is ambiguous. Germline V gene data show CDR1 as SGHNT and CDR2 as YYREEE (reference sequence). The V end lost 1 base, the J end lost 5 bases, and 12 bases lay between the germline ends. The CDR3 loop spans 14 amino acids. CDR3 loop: CASSLQDGLETQYF. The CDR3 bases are TGTGCCAGCAGCTTGCAGGATGGATTGGAGACCCAGTACTTC.

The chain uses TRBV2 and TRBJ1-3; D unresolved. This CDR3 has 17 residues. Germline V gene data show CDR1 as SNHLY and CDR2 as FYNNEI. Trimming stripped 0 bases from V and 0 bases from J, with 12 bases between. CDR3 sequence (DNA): TGTGCCAGCAGTGAAGCCACGGGCCGTTACTCTGGAAACACCATATATTTT. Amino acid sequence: CASSEATGRYSGNTIYF.

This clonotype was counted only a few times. The CDR3 region is CASSLSAGGTEAFF. The DNA for the CDR3 is TGCGCCAGCAGCTTGTCGGCAGGGGGGACTGAAGCTTTCTTT. The rearrangement links TRBV5-1 to TRBJ1-1; 7 nucleotides align to TRBD1. The ends lost 1 base at V and 5 bases at J; junction bases unmatched: 5. CDR1 is SGHRS and CDR2 is YFSETQ in the germline V gene. The CDR3 sequence is 14 residues long.

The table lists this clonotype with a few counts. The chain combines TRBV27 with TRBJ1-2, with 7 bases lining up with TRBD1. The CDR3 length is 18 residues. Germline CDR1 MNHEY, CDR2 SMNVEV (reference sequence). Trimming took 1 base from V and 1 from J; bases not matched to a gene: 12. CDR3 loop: CASSLFPPRQGFNYGYTF. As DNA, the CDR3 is TGTGCCAGCAGTTTATTTCCGCCACGACAGGGATTTAACTATGGCTACACCTTC.

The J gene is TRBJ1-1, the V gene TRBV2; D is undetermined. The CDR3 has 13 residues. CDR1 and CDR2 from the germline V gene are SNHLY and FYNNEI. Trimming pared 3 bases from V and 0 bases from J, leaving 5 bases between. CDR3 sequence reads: CASSEEVNTEAFF. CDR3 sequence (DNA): TGTGCCAGCAGTGAGGAAGTGAACACTGAAGCTTTCTTT.

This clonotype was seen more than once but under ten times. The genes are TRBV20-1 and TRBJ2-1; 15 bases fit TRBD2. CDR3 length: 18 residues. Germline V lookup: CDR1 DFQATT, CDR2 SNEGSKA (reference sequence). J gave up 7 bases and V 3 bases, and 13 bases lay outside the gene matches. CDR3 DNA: TGCAGTGCTAGCCCCTGGACTAGCGGGGGGGCGACCTGGAATGAGCAGTTCTTC. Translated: CSASPWTSGGATWNEQFF.

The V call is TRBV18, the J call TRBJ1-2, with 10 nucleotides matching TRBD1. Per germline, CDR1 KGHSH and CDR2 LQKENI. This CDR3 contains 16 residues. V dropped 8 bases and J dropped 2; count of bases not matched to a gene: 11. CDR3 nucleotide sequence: TGTGCCAGCACCGGGGACAGGGGCCCCAAAAACTATGGCTACACCTTC. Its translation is CASTGDRGPKNYGYTF.

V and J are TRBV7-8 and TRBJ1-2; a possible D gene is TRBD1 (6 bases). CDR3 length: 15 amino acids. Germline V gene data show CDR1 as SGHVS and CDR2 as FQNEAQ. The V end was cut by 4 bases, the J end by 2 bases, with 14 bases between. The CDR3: CASSSWTDVNYGYTF. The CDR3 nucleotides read TGTGCCAGCAGCTCTTGGACAGACGTGAACTATGGCTACACCTTC.

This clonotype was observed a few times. Here the CDR3 reads CSARDGSSYNEQFF. For the CDR3, the DNA is TGCAGTGCTAGAGACGGTAGCTCCTACAATGAGCAGTTCTTC. V is TRBV20-1 and J is TRBJ2-1; the D is unclear. This CDR3 has 14 amino acids. Trimming took off 0 bases at V and 0 bases at J, with 6 bases between the two ends. Germline loops: CDR1 DFQATT, CDR2 SNEGSKA (reference sequence).

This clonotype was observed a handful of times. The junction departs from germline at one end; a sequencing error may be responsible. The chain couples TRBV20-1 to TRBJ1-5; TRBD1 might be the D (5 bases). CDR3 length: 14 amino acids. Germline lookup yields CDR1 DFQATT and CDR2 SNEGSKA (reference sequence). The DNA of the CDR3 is TGCAATGCTACCCCGACAGATCCCAATCAGCCCCAGCATTTT. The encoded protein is CNATPTDPNQPQHF.

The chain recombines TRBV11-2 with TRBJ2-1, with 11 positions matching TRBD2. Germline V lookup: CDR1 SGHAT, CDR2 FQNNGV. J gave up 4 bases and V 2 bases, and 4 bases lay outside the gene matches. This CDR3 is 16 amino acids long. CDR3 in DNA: TGTGCCAGCAGCTTAACTAGCGGGGGATCTTACAATGAGCAGTTCTTC. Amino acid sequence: CASSLTSGGSYNEQFF. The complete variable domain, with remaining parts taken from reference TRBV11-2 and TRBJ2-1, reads EAGVAQSPRYKIIEKRQSVAFWCNPISGHATLYWYQQILGQGPKLLIQFQNNGVVDDSQLPKDRFSAERLKGVDSTLKIQPAKLEDSAVYLCASSLTSGGSYNEQFFGPGTRLTVL.

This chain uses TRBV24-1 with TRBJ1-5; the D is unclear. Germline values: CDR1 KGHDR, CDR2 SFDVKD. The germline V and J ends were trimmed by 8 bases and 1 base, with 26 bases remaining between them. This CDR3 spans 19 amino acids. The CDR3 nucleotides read TGTGCCACCATCTTCACTCAAAACACCATGGGAGAGAGCAATCAGCCCCAGCATTTT. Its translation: CATIFTQNTMGESNQPQHF.

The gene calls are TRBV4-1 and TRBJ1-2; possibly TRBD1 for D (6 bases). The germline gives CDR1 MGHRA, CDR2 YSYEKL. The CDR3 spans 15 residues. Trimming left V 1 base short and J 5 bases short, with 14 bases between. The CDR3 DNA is TGCGCCAGCAGCCAAGGTGCAGGGACAATATATGGCTACACCTTC. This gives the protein CASSQGAGTIYGYTF.

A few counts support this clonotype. The CDR3: CSAREVGRASTEAFF. The CDR3 coding sequence is TGCAGTGCTAGAGAAGTTGGCAGGGCGTCCACTGAAGCTTTCTTT. V gene TRBV20-1 combines with J gene TRBJ1-1; possibly TRBD1 for D (5 bases). Germline V lookup: CDR1 DFQATT, CDR2 SNEGSKA (reference sequence). The CDR3 contains 15 residues. V dropped 0 bases and J dropped 4 bases, with 15 bases sitting between them.

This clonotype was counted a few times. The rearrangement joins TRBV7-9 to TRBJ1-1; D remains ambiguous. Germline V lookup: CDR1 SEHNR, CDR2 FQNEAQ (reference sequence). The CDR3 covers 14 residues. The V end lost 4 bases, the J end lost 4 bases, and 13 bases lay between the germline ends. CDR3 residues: CASSWRPWGTEAFF. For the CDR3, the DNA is TGTGCCAGCAGCTGGAGGCCCTGGGGCACTGAAGCTTTCTTT.

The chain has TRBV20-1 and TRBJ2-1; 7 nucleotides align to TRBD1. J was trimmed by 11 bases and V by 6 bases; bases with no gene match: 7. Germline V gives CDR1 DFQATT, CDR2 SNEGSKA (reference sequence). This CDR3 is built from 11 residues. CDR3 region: CSAPTGFKQFF. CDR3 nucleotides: TGCAGTGCCCCGACAGGGTTCAAGCAGTTCTTC.

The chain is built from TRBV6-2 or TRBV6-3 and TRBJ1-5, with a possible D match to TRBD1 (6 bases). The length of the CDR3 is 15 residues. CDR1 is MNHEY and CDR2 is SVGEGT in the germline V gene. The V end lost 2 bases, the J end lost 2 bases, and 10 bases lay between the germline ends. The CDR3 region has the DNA TGTGCCAGCAGTTACCGCGGGACACGCAATCAGCCCCAGCATTTT. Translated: CASSYRGTRNQPQHF.

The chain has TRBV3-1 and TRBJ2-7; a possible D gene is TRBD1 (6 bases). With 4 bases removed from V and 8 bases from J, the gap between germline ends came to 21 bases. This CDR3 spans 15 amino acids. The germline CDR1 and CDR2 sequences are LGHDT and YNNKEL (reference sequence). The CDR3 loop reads CASSLSGQWDRQQYF. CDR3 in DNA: TGTGCCAGCAGCCTTTCAGGACAGTGGGATAGGCAGCAGTACTTC.

CDR3 in amino acids: CASSPGQFQETQYF. CDR3 nucleotide sequence: TGTGCCAGCAGCCCAGGACAGTTCCAAGAGACCCAGTACTTC. The V gene is TRBV7-7, the J gene TRBJ2-5; weak D call: TRBD1 (6 bases). V lost 5 bases and J 1 base, leaving 11 bases between the germline ends. Per germline, CDR1 SSHAT and CDR2 FNYEAQ (reference sequence). The CDR3 extends over 14 amino acids.

The CDR3 nucleotides read TGTGCCAGCAGTCAACTAAGACAGGGAGGGAATGAGCAGTTCTTC. The encoded protein is CASSQLRQGGNEQFF. The V call is TRBV6-2 or TRBV6-3, the J call TRBJ2-1; D possibly uses TRBD1 or TRBD2 (7 bases each). V lost 5 bases and J lost 7, with 18 bases in between. CDR1 MNHEY and CDR2 SVGEGT come from the germline V gene. CDR3 length: 15 amino acids.

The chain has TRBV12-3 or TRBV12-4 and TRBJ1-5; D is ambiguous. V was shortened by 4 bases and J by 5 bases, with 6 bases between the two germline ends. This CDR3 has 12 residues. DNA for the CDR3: TGTGCCAGCAGTTCCCTCTATCAGCCCCAGCATTTT. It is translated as CASSSLYQPQHF.